This TCR beta chain is from a study of T cell changes during pregnancy in multiple sclerosis. V was clipped by 4 bases and J by 4 bases, with 16 bases between them. The CDR3 is 15 residues long. Germline CDR1 is LNHDA and CDR2 is SQIVND (reference sequence). Using immunoSEQ multiplex PCR, the repertoire was profiled, and TCRdb retains in-frame clones only, with some absent. The data hold roughly 17,000 clones, with approximately 88% observed a single time. The chain carries TRBV19 and TRBJ1-1; D is possibly TRBD1 (5 bases). This receptor was identified in a female donor in good health, enrolled as a control in a pregnancy study. The sequencing here drew on CD8+ T cells from peripheral blood mononuclear cells, taken after pregnancy. The CDR3 region has the DNA TGTGCCAGTAGTAATCAGGGAGGGGTAGGCACTGAAGCTTTCTTT. This codes for CASSNQGGVGTEAFF.